This T cell receptor (beta chain) emerged from a study of spatial heterogeneity in lung cancer (dated by TCRdb to between 2018 and 2021). For context, the study as a whole: Beta-chain transcripts were consistently detected in greater numbers than alpha-chain transcripts, which likely reflected higher beta-chain transcript abundance. TCR transcript counts in tumor regions correlated strongly with a T cell transcriptional module score from matched bulk RNA-seq. In the raw uncorrected reads, each unique combination of TCR and UMI appeared more than ten times on average. In non-small cell lung cancer, the study made a quantitative comparison of TCR alpha and beta repertoires among multiple tumor regions, matched nontumor lung and blood. TCR repertoire features were related to nonsynonymous mutation counts determined by whole-exome sequencing of tumor tissue. At surgery, hundreds of tumor regions, 63 to 70 matched nontumor lung samples and fewer than 60 PBMC samples were TCR-sequenced for both alpha and beta chains. The investigation overall reported the following: Counts of ubiquitous and regional expanded TCRs correlated with counts of ubiquitous and regional nonsynonymous mutations, respectively. Confirming at a functional level the hypothesis that regional TCRs recognize regional mutations was considered to require additional single-cell paired TCR alpha and beta sequencing. The number of expanded intratumoral alpha and beta TCRs correlated with the tumor nonsynonymous mutation count. TCR-seq was estimated to cover only approximately 6.6% of tumor T cells for alpha chains and 13% for beta chains.

The meaning of the sample's time point label: sample taken at primary tumor resection. The donors were fewer than 90 patients from the lung TRACERx cohort who had early-stage, untreated non-small cell lung cancer. For TCR sequencing, whole RNA was extracted from tumor and nontumor lung tissue, or from cryopreserved PBMC samples, and no cell sorting was done. Only patients for whom sufficient RNA was available from at least two tumor regions were selected for TCR sequencing. A lung pathologist reviewed the tumor and adjacent nontumor lung specimens before the specimens were selected. Concerning this clonotype itself: There is no known antigen for this receptor. Base qualities were left out, and no much larger clone turns up one base away.

Libraries were constructed by 5' RACE. The data were produced on a NextSeq 500. To allow correction of PCR and sequencing errors, the TCR library protocol tagged every TCR cDNA molecule with a unique molecular identifier. The source study handled its data this way. TCR identification, UMI-based error correction and CDR3 extraction were performed with Decombinator tools. Expanded TCRs were defined as those above a frequency of 2 per 1,000, corresponding to the top 1% of the tumor frequency distribution. Expanded tumor TCRs statistically deemed absent (corrected P<0.05) from at least one tumor region were classed as regional, and all other expanded tumor TCRs were classed as ubiquitous. Each repertoire was subsampled 100 times to 5,000 TCRs, after which Renyi diversity was computed with the R vegan package. CDR3 similarity networks were built from amino acid triplet string-kernel similarity, connecting CDR3s with pairwise similarity above 0.82. TCRdb reanalyzed the raw reads on its own, using fastp at Q25 for trimming and MiXCR for clone calling, and kept in-frame beta chains. Every entry covers one CDR3 protein and lists the most common genes and DNA from its rows. The V and J calls here are based on TCRdb, not the publication. In all, the sample holds about 27,000 distinct CDR3 sequences, and more than 5.5% of those were seen once. Jointly, the top ten make up over 20% of the sample.

Based on the germline V gene, the CDR1 and CDR2 sequences are ENHRY and SYGVKD. The CDR3 numbers 14 residues from cysteine through phenylalanine. Of all the DNA, just the CDR3 is kept, 42 bases in frame from base 1. V is pared back by 3 bases and J by 1 base, with 10 bases lying between the germline termini. This specimen was lung tumor tissue, taken at surgery. The TCR originated in a male donor with early-stage non-small cell lung cancer. The rearrangement joined TRBV10-3 to TRBJ2-7; TRBD2 could be the D gene, as 5 bases match. The nucleotides are TGTGCCATCAGTGATGGACGGGGATCCTACGAGCAGTACTTC. The translation is CAISDGRGSYEQYF.